This TCR beta chain was identified in a study of blood T cell repertoires in COVID-19 (dated by TCRdb to the early 2020s). In terms of the full investigation: The collaborator samples originated in the United States, Italy and Spain and spanned the acute and convalescent phases of COVID-19. The prospective study material was composed of cDNA or gDNA derived from T cells, B-cell-depleted T cells, or PBMCs. Subjects who had been exposed to COVID-19, were actively infected with it, or had recovered from it provided the deeply sampled blood TCRbeta repertoires that made up the dataset. The repertoires were released in a freely available public database meant as a resource for research on the immune response to SARS-CoV-2. Samples came from the ongoing ImmuneRACE study (first 160 participants) plus 1,254 subjects from 6 global collaborators. The sample metadata nearly always contained a de-identified subject ID, COVID-19 status, age in years and sex. Where HLA class I and class II types were available, the types were taken from metadata supplied by the sample provider, not from assay-based typing.

General findings and caveats noted by the study authors: How much clinical and demographic metadata was included differed by source and by participant, and the metadata was provided uncurated.

Between the V and J ends, shortened by 0 bases and 5 bases respectively, the junction contains 18 bases. In the germline V gene, CDR1 corresponds to SGDLS and CDR2 to YYNGEE. The CDR3 sequence holds 17 residues, the cysteine and phenylalanine included. The entry retains the CDR3 DNA only, 51 bases that are in frame from base 1. The immunoSEQ Assay, a bias-controlled multiplex PCR, was used to amplify TCRbeta CDR3 regions from genomic DNA. As for how the authors treated the data: The number of nucleated cells in each sample was estimated by amplification of reference gene primers within the assay. To quantify the absolute abundance of each unique TCRbeta CDR3 rearrangement, sequence reads were collapsed and filtered. For each sample, productive Simpson clonality was calculated as the square root of Simpson's diversity index over productive rearrangements. TCRdb provides this immuneACCESS table in a form limited to in-frame rearrangements. Some clones are lacking; in checked studies, under half of them reflect an unresolved V gene, and why the rest are absent is not known. The V and J calls and clone size come from that table; D and trimming were worked out from the DNA. A total of about 150,000 clones appear in this sample, around 85% of them only once. Jointly, the top ten make up around 3.5% of the sample.

The collaborating institutions used their own protocols to collect whole blood in K2EDTA tubes. For TCRbeta analysis, collaborators shipped samples in one of three forms: frozen whole blood, isolated PBMCs, or DNA extracted from either of those sample types. Concerning this clone: Its specific antigen is unknown. No much larger clonotype is one base removed from it; base qualities were not supplied.

This TCR was sampled from a man aged 65 to 79 with acute or convalescent COVID-19. The chain links TRBV9 with TRBJ2-1, and possibly TRBD1, on 6 matching bases. The sample comprised peripheral blood. The CDR3 region: CASSVDPGAPHDNEQFF. The DNA reads TGTGCCAGCAGCGTAGACCCAGGGGCCCCCCATGACAATGAGCAGTTCTTC.